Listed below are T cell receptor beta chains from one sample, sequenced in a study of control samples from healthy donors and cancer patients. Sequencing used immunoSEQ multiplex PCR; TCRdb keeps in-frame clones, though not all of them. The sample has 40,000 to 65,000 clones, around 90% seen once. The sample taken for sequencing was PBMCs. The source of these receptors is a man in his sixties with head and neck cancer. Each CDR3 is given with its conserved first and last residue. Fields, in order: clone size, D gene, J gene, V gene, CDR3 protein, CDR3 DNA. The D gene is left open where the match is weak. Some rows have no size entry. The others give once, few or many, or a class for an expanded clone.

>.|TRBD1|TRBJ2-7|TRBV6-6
CASSSGPGQGAKEQYF
TGTGCCAGCAGTTCCGGCCCGGGACAGGGGGCTAAGGAGCAGTACTTC
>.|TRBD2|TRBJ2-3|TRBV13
CASKRPSGGASTDTQYF
TGTGCCAGCAAGAGGCCTAGCGGGGGGGCCTCCACAGATACGCAGTATTTT
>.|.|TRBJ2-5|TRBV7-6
CASSSRGIQETQYF
TGTGCCAGCAGCTCCCGGGGAATTCAAGAGACCCAGTACTTC
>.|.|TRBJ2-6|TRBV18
CASSPDSGANVLTF
TGTGCCAGCTCACCAGACTCTGGGGCCAACGTCCTGACTTTC
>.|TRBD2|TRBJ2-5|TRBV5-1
CASTPMSGSSETQYF
TGCGCCAGCACCCCCATGAGCGGGAGTTCGGAGACCCAGTACTTC
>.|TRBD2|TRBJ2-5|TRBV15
CATELRGGGIETQYF
TGTGCCACCGAGCTTCGGGGGGGCGGGATAGAGACCCAGTACTTC
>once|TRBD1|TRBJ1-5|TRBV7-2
CASSLTTGGQPQHF
TGTGCCAGCAGCTTAACGACAGGGGGTCAGCCCCAGCATTTT
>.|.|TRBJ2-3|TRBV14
CASSPLVYGSTDTQYF
TGTGCCAGCAGCCCCCTCGTATATGGGAGCACAGATACGCAGTATTTT
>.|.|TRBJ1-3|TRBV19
CASSTGISGNTIYF
TGTGCCAGTTCGACAGGAATCTCTGGAAACACCATATATTTT
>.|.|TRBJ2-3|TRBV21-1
CASSKRGRLAESSTDTQYF
TGTGCCAGCAGCAAGCGGGGCCGCTTAGCGGAATCTAGCACAGATACGCAGTATTTT